Listed below are T cell receptor beta chains from one sample, sequenced in a study of T cells in Graves' hyperthyroidism and ophthalmopathy. TCRdb re-called the multiplex PCR reads with MiXCR, one entry per CDR3 protein. The sample holds around 700,000 distinct CDR3 sequences; 15% to 20% are singletons and the top ten take about a sixth. The sample taken for sequencing was blood. These receptors were taken from a woman aged 45 to 65 with Graves' hyperthyroidism that later progressed to Graves' ophthalmopathy. Each CDR3 is given with its conserved first and last residue. The order of the fields is D gene, J gene, V gene, clone size, CDR3 protein, CDR3 DNA. The D gene is left open where the match is weak. Clone size, where shown, is once, few, many, or a class for clones that have expanded.

D gene: TRBD1; J gene: TRBJ2-1; V gene: TRBV6-2/TRBV6-3; clone size: few; CDR3 protein: CASSYFRTGGNEQFF; CDR3 DNA: TGTGCCAGCAGTTACTTCCGGACAGGGGGTAATGAGCAGTTCTTC
D gene: -; J gene: TRBJ1-2; V gene: TRBV12-3/TRBV12-4; clone size: few; CDR3 protein: CASSYDLLYGYTF; CDR3 DNA: TGTGCCAGCAGTTACGATCTGCTCTATGGCTACACCTTC
D gene: -; J gene: TRBJ2-5; V gene: TRBV11-3; clone size: many; CDR3 protein: CASSRSGGETQYF; CDR3 DNA: TGTGCCAGCAGCCGAAGCGGTGGGGAGACCCAGTACTTC
D gene: -; J gene: TRBJ1-1; V gene: TRBV6-1; clone size: many; CDR3 protein: CASSPGGLSGEAFF; CDR3 DNA: TGTGCCAGCAGTCCCGGGGGGCTCTCGGGTGAAGCTTTCTTT
D gene: -; J gene: TRBJ2-3; V gene: TRBV28; clone size: -; CDR3 protein: CATCPSRTDTQYF; CDR3 DNA: TGTGCCACATGCCCCAGCCGCACAGATACGCAGTATTTT
D gene: TRBD2; J gene: TRBJ2-2; V gene: TRBV20-1; clone size: few; CDR3 protein: CSARLAGSTGELFF; CDR3 DNA: TGCAGTGCTAGACTAGCGGGGAGCACCGGGGAGCTGTTTTTT
D gene: -; J gene: TRBJ1-4; V gene: TRBV20-1; clone size: -; CDR3 protein: CSAPKVMGEKLFF; CDR3 DNA: TGCAGTGCTCCTAAGGTTATGGGGGAAAAACTGTTTTTT
D gene: -; J gene: TRBJ1-1; V gene: TRBV19; clone size: many; CDR3 protein: CASSVGRWNTEAFF; CDR3 DNA: TGTGCCAGTAGTGTGGGACGGTGGAACACTGAAGCTTTCTTT
D gene: -; J gene: TRBJ1-1; V gene: TRBV7-9; clone size: -; CDR3 protein: CASSSVGPNTEAFF; CDR3 DNA: TGTGCCAGCAGCTCTGTCGGCCCGAACACTGAAGCTTTCTTT
D gene: -; J gene: TRBJ1-2; V gene: TRBV30; clone size: -; CDR3 protein: CAWSTSLGARDGYTF; CDR3 DNA: TGTGCCTGGAGTACTTCTTTAGGGGCCCGCGATGGCTACACCTTC
D gene: -; J gene: TRBJ1-1; V gene: TRBV11-3; clone size: many; CDR3 protein: CASSPSQDGNTEAFF; CDR3 DNA: TGTGCCAGCAGCCCCTCCCAAGACGGGAACACTGAAGCTTTCTTT
D gene: TRBD1; J gene: TRBJ1-2; V gene: TRBV2; clone size: many; CDR3 protein: CATLSRTGGEGYTF; CDR3 DNA: TGTGCCACCCTTTCTAGGACAGGGGGCGAGGGCTACACCTTC
D gene: -; J gene: TRBJ2-5; V gene: TRBV7-2; clone size: many; CDR3 protein: CASSLGGPVQETQYF; CDR3 DNA: TGTGCCAGCAGCTTAGGCGGACCGGTCCAAGAGACCCAGTACTTC
D gene: -; J gene: TRBJ1-1; V gene: TRBV18; clone size: many; CDR3 protein: CASSPREIRDTEAFF; CDR3 DNA: TGTGCCAGCTCACCACGTGAAATCCGGGACACTGAAGCTTTCTTT
D gene: -; J gene: TRBJ1-1; V gene: TRBV27; clone size: few; CDR3 protein: CASSSPAEGKTEAFF; CDR3 DNA: TGTGCCAGCAGTTCCCCCGCAGAAGGGAAGACTGAAGCTTTCTTT
D gene: -; J gene: TRBJ2-2; V gene: TRBV5-1; clone size: few; CDR3 protein: CASSLALRSGTGELFF; CDR3 DNA: TGCGCCAGCAGCTTGGCACTCAGGTCTGGCACCGGGGAGCTGTTTTTT
D gene: TRBD1; J gene: TRBJ2-7; V gene: TRBV15; clone size: -; CDR3 protein: CATSRPGGTGTYEQYF; CDR3 DNA: TGTGCCACCAGCAGACCAGGAGGGACAGGGACCTACGAGCAGTACTTC
D gene: TRBD2; J gene: TRBJ2-1; V gene: TRBV7-9; clone size: few; CDR3 protein: CASSLVGGGAHEQFF; CDR3 DNA: TGTGCCAGCAGCTTAGTTGGCGGGGGGGCCCATGAGCAGTTCTTC
D gene: -; J gene: TRBJ1-3; V gene: TRBV6-5; clone size: -; CDR3 protein: CASSSREDLSGNTIYF; CDR3 DNA: TGTGCCAGCAGTTCCCGGGAAGATCTCTCTGGAAACACCATATATTTT
D gene: -; J gene: TRBJ2-5; V gene: TRBV7-6; clone size: -; CDR3 protein: CASSLFRGVGETQYF; CDR3 DNA: TGTGCCAGCAGCCTCTTCCGTGGGGTCGGGGAGACCCAGTACTTC
D gene: TRBD1; J gene: TRBJ2-5; V gene: TRBV27; clone size: few; CDR3 protein: CASSLIRQGWETQYF; CDR3 DNA: TGTGCCAGCAGTTTAATCCGACAGGGCTGGGAGACCCAGTACTTC
D gene: TRBD1; J gene: TRBJ2-2; V gene: TRBV5-1; clone size: -; CDR3 protein: CASSSRTGGNTGELFF; CDR3 DNA: TGCGCCAGCAGCTCTCGGACAGGGGGCAACACCGGGGAGCTGTTTTTT
D gene: -; J gene: TRBJ2-1; V gene: TRBV6-1; clone size: -; CDR3 protein: CASGEAGPEQFF; CDR3 DNA: TGTGCCAGCGGTGAAGCCGGCCCTGAGCAGTTCTTC
D gene: -; J gene: TRBJ2-7; V gene: TRBV6-5; clone size: many; CDR3 protein: CASSYSPGARNEQYF; CDR3 DNA: TGTGCCAGCAGTTACTCCCCGGGGGCGCGGAACGAGCAGTACTTC
D gene: TRBD2; J gene: TRBJ2-5; V gene: TRBV20-1; clone size: many; CDR3 protein: CSARDLSGTQETQYF; CDR3 DNA: TGCAGTGCTAGAGACCTTAGCGGGACACAAGAGACCCAGTACTTC
D gene: TRBD2; J gene: TRBJ2-3; V gene: TRBV11-2; clone size: -; CDR3 protein: CASSLEFSGGAFTDTQYF; CDR3 DNA: TGTGCCAGCAGCTTAGAATTTAGCGGGGGGGCCTTTACAGATACGCAGTATTTT
D gene: TRBD2; J gene: TRBJ2-3; V gene: TRBV11-3; clone size: many; CDR3 protein: CASSSRAGAEDTQYF; CDR3 DNA: TGTGCCAGCAGCTCCCGAGCGGGGGCTGAAGATACGCAGTATTTT
D gene: -; J gene: TRBJ1-2; V gene: TRBV20-1; clone size: many; CDR3 protein: CSAREPARNGVWYGYTF; CDR3 DNA: TGCAGTGCTAGAGAGCCCGCCCGGAATGGGGTCTGGTATGGCTACACCTTC
D gene: -; J gene: TRBJ1-4; V gene: TRBV19; clone size: -; CDR3 protein: CASSMGPASEKLFF; CDR3 DNA: TGTGCCAGTAGTATGGGACCGGCTAGTGAAAAACTGTTTTTT
D gene: -; J gene: TRBJ2-3; V gene: TRBV3-1; clone size: many; CDR3 protein: CASSSQGVQGIDTQYF; CDR3 DNA: TGTGCCAGCAGCTCCCAGGGTGTGCAGGGGATAGATACGCAGTATTTT
D gene: -; J gene: TRBJ1-2; V gene: TRBV6-1; clone size: few; CDR3 protein: CASSPRGLDYGYTF; CDR3 DNA: TGTGCCAGCAGCCCACGCGGGTTAGACTATGGCTACACCTTC
D gene: TRBD2; J gene: TRBJ2-5; V gene: TRBV3-1; clone size: many; CDR3 protein: CASSQVWGGMQETQYF; CDR3 DNA: TGTGCCAGCAGCCAAGTATGGGGGGGGATGCAAGAGACCCAGTACTTC
D gene: TRBD1; J gene: TRBJ1-6; V gene: TRBV2; clone size: few; CDR3 protein: CASSSDRGNDYSPLHF; CDR3 DNA: TGTGCCAGCAGTTCTGACAGGGGCAATGATTATTCACCCCTCCACTTT
D gene: -; J gene: TRBJ1-2; V gene: TRBV27; clone size: -; CDR3 protein: CASSPTDPRDKSFGYTF; CDR3 DNA: TGTGCCAGCAGTCCAACAGACCCCCGGGACAAGAGTTTTGGCTACACCTTC
D gene: TRBD1; J gene: TRBJ2-5; V gene: TRBV6-1; clone size: many; CDR3 protein: CASIADRGGLGTQYF; CDR3 DNA: TGTGCCAGCATAGCCGACAGGGGGGGTTTGGGGACCCAGTACTTC
D gene: -; J gene: TRBJ1-2; V gene: TRBV5-1; clone size: -; CDR3 protein: CASSLGWSNYGYTF; CDR3 DNA: TGCGCCAGCAGCTTGGGGTGGTCGAACTATGGCTACACCTTC
D gene: -; J gene: TRBJ2-3; V gene: TRBV3-1; clone size: -; CDR3 protein: CASSQDGDGGPHTDTQYF; CDR3 DNA: TGTGCCAGCAGCCAAGATGGGGACGGGGGGCCACACACAGATACGCAGTATTTT
D gene: -; J gene: TRBJ1-5; V gene: TRBV12-3/TRBV12-4; clone size: -; CDR3 protein: CASSLKTNNQPQHF; CDR3 DNA: TGTGCCAGCAGTTTAAAGACAAACAATCAGCCCCAGCATTTT
D gene: -; J gene: TRBJ1-5; V gene: TRBV3-1; clone size: -; CDR3 protein: CASSQGSRDQPQHF; CDR3 DNA: TGTGCCAGCAGCCAGGGCAGCAGAGATCAGCCCCAGCATTTT
D gene: -; J gene: TRBJ1-2; V gene: TRBV11-2; clone size: many; CDR3 protein: CASSLDGRGSPYGYTF; CDR3 DNA: TGTGCCAGCAGCTTAGATGGGCGGGGGAGCCCCTATGGCTACACCTTC
D gene: TRBD2; J gene: TRBJ2-3; V gene: TRBV7-7; clone size: -; CDR3 protein: CASSLTSGRFDTQYF; CDR3 DNA: TGTGCTAGCAGTTTGACTAGCGGGCGGTTCGATACGCAGTATTTT
D gene: -; J gene: TRBJ1-3; V gene: TRBV11-2; clone size: few; CDR3 protein: CASSLTGQGNTIYF; CDR3 DNA: TGTGCCAGCAGCTTAACAGGGCAGGGAAACACCATATATTTT
D gene: -; J gene: TRBJ1-4; V gene: TRBV3-1; clone size: few; CDR3 protein: CASSQVGSRNEKLFF; CDR3 DNA: TGTGCCAGCAGCCAGGTGGGCAGTCGTAATGAAAAACTGTTTTTT
D gene: -; J gene: TRBJ1-4; V gene: TRBV19; clone size: few; CDR3 protein: CASSPSAEEGEKLFF; CDR3 DNA: TGTGCCAGTAGTCCCTCAGCCGAGGAGGGTGAAAAACTGTTTTTT
D gene: -; J gene: TRBJ1-6; V gene: TRBV7-2; clone size: few; CDR3 protein: CASSGRTTPKTSPLHF; CDR3 DNA: TGTGCCAGCAGCGGGAGGACTACTCCTAAAACTTCACCCCTCCACTTT
D gene: -; J gene: TRBJ2-2; V gene: TRBV7-9; clone size: few; CDR3 protein: CASSSATGFDTGELFF; CDR3 DNA: TGTGCCAGCAGCTCCGCGACGGGGTTTGACACCGGGGAGCTGTTTTTT
D gene: TRBD1; J gene: TRBJ1-3; V gene: TRBV29-1; clone size: -; CDR3 protein: CSATTGYGNTIYF; CDR3 DNA: TGCAGCGCCACGACAGGGTATGGAAACACCATATATTTT
D gene: TRBD1; J gene: TRBJ2-3; V gene: TRBV7-2; clone size: many; CDR3 protein: CASSQGTGGTTDTQYF; CDR3 DNA: TGTGCCAGCAGCCAAGGGACAGGAGGTACCACAGATACGCAGTATTTT
D gene: TRBD1; J gene: TRBJ2-3; V gene: TRBV9; clone size: -; CDR3 protein: CASSAANRGPGDTQYF; CDR3 DNA: TGTGCCAGCAGCGCCGCGAACAGGGGGCCGGGAGATACGCAGTATTTT
D gene: -; J gene: TRBJ2-3; V gene: TRBV5-1; clone size: -; CDR3 protein: CASGLEGAGRDTQYF; CDR3 DNA: TGCGCCAGCGGCTTGGAGGGGGCTGGTAGAGATACGCAGTATTTT
D gene: -; J gene: TRBJ1-6; V gene: TRBV5-4; clone size: -; CDR3 protein: CASSLAPGTPMSALHF; CDR3 DNA: TGTGCCAGCAGCTTGGCCCCCGGGACCCCGATGAGTGCGCTCCACTTT
D gene: TRBD2; J gene: TRBJ2-3; V gene: TRBV29-1; clone size: -; CDR3 protein: CSVEEASGGFREGDTQYF; CDR3 DNA: TGCAGCGTTGAAGAGGCTAGCGGGGGGTTCAGGGAGGGAGATACGCAGTATTTT
D gene: -; J gene: TRBJ1-2; V gene: TRBV9; clone size: few; CDR3 protein: CASSVEGDGGYTF; CDR3 DNA: TGTGCCAGCAGCGTAGAAGGGGATGGGGGCTACACCTTC
D gene: -; J gene: TRBJ2-2; V gene: TRBV29-1; clone size: -; CDR3 protein: CSVDKNTGELFF; CDR3 DNA: TGCAGCGTAGACAAGAACACCGGGGAGCTGTTTTTT
D gene: -; J gene: TRBJ1-4; V gene: TRBV12-3/TRBV12-4; clone size: many; CDR3 protein: CASSVGRGIEKLFF; CDR3 DNA: TGTGCCAGCAGCGTCGGGAGGGGAATTGAAAAACTGTTTTTT
D gene: TRBD1; J gene: TRBJ1-2; V gene: TRBV5-1; clone size: many; CDR3 protein: CASSMTGVGGYTF; CDR3 DNA: TGCGCCAGCAGCATGACAGGGGTCGGCGGCTACACCTTC
D gene: TRBD1; J gene: TRBJ1-5; V gene: TRBV6-1; clone size: -; CDR3 protein: CASSRQGRSNQPQHF; CDR3 DNA: TGTGCCAGCAGTCGACAGGGTCGTAGCAATCAGCCCCAGCATTTT
D gene: TRBD1; J gene: TRBJ2-5; V gene: TRBV6-1; clone size: -; CDR3 protein: CASSEDRVRGTQYF; CDR3 DNA: TGTGCCAGCAGTGAGGACAGGGTGAGAGGTACCCAGTACTTC